Given below is one TCR beta chain in context. Generated by immunoSEQ multiplex PCR, the TCRdb table keeps only in-frame clones and is missing some. The profile shows roughly 56,000 clones, around four fifths of them singletons. This CDR3 spans 16 amino acids. CDR1 and CDR2 from the germline V gene are LNHDA and SQIVND (reference sequence). V was pared by 3 bases and J by 0 bases, with 13 bases between. The source of the sample is a study of blood T cell repertoires in COVID-19. Study in general: Researchers got acute and convalescent COVID-19 samples from the United States, Italy and Spain. PBMCs, B-cell-depleted T cells, or T cells were the source of the cDNA or gDNA that made up the material.

The specimen sequenced was peripheral blood. The source of this sequence is a man aged 70 or older with acute or convalescent COVID-19. The chain couples TRBV19 to TRBJ2-3; weak D call: TRBD2 (6 bases). The CDR3 is CASSIVGRGSTDTQYF. The CDR3, as DNA: TGTGCCAGTAGTATCGTAGGGCGGGGTAGCACAGATACGCAGTATTTT.